This is a list of T cell receptor beta chains from one sample in a study of T cells after yellow fever vaccination. TCRdb processed the 5' RACE reads anew with MiXCR; each CDR3 protein has one entry. The sample lists some 350,000 distinct CDR3 sequences, 6.2% occurring once. The specimen comprised PBMCs, sampled 5 days after the yellow fever booster vaccination. The receptors shown here come from a man aged 25-45 years who received the YFV17D yellow fever vaccine. CDR3s include the opening cysteine and the closing phenylalanine or tryptophan. A D gene is named only where the DNA matches it firmly. Clone size is given for some rows only: seen once, a few or many times, or a class if the clone is expanded.

>TRBJ2-7|TRBD2|TRBV10-2|many
CASRAAGTSDYEQYF
TGCGCCAGCAGAGCTGCCGGGACTAGCGACTACGAGCAGTACTTC
>TRBJ1-1|TRBD1|TRBV3-1|.
CASSQGLTGGGTEAFF
TGTGCCAGCAGCCAAGGCTTGACAGGGGGTGGCACTGAAGCTTTCTTT
>TRBJ2-5|TRBD2|TRBV5-5|.
CAMSLGGGETQYF
TGTGCCATGAGCCTTGGGGGGGGAGAGACCCAGTACTTC
>TRBJ2-3|TRBD2|TRBV20-1|many
CSAPKGSGRGKDTQYF
TGCAGTGCTCCTAAGGGTAGCGGGAGGGGCAAGGATACGCAGTATTTT
>TRBJ2-7|.|TRBV18|few
CASSPFGAGVPYEQYF
TGTGCCAGCTCGCCATTCGGGGCAGGGGTACCCTACGAGCAGTACTTC
>TRBJ2-2|TRBD2|TRBV12-3/TRBV12-4|.
CASSPSGNGWTGELFF
TGTGCCAGCAGCCCCAGCGGGAACGGCTGGACCGGGGAGCTGTTTTTT
>TRBJ2-5|TRBD1|TRBV30|many
CAWSTGGGETQYF
TGTGCCTGGTCGACAGGGGGGGGAGAGACCCAGTACTTC
>TRBJ2-1|.|TRBV6-7|.
CASSYEADPLYSYNEQFF
TGTGCCAGCAGTTACGAGGCGGATCCTCTATACTCCTACAATGAGCAGTTCTTC
>TRBJ2-2|TRBD2|TRBV14|.
CASSQGGLVNTGELFF
TGTGCCAGCAGCCAAGGTGGACTAGTGAACACCGGGGAGCTGTTTTTT
>TRBJ2-5|TRBD2|TRBV4-1|.
CASSQETSGRTTQYF
TGCGCCAGCAGCCAAGAAACTAGCGGGAGGACGACCCAGTACTTC
>TRBJ2-1|.|TRBV29-1|few
CSVVINEQFF
TGCAGCGTCGTAATCAATGAGCAGTTCTTC
>TRBJ2-3|TRBD2|TRBV27|.
CASMGLAGDTQYF
TGTGCCAGCATGGGGCTAGCGGGAGATACGCAGTATTTT
>TRBJ1-2|.|TRBV9|many
CASSSTSYGYTF
TGTGCCAGCAGCTCAACCTCCTATGGCTACACCTTC
>TRBJ1-5|.|TRBV20-1|.
CSAPHGGSGDYSNQPQHF
TGCAGTGCCCCCCATGGTGGTAGTGGGGATTATAGCAATCAGCCCCAGCATTTT
>TRBJ2-1|TRBD2|TRBV20-1|.
CSARVSGSRGEQFF
TGCAGTGCTAGAGTTAGCGGGAGTCGCGGCGAGCAGTTCTTC
>TRBJ2-1|.|TRBV29-1|many
CSVLRPYVDEQFF
TGCAGCGTCCTTAGGCCTTATGTCGATGAGCAGTTCTTC
>TRBJ2-3|.|TRBV20-1|.
CSAPLLISEDTQYF
TGCAGTGCCCCTCTTCTGATCAGCGAAGATACGCAGTATTTT
>TRBJ2-1|TRBD1|TRBV5-1|many
CASSLGGGTYNEQFF
TGTGCCAGCAGCTTAGGGGGCGGAACGTACAATGAGCAGTTCTTC
>TRBJ2-1|.|TRBV5-1|few
CASSLGVAKYNEQFF
TGCGCCAGCAGCTTGGGGGTAGCGAAGTACAATGAGCAGTTCTTC
>TRBJ2-7|TRBD2|TRBV20-1|few
CSAPGLGSYEQYF
TGCAGTGCTCCCGGACTAGGTTCCTACGAGCAGTACTTC
>TRBJ2-3|.|TRBV5-1|few
CASSWDGRTDTQYF
TGCGCCAGCAGCTGGGACGGACGCACAGATACGCAGTATTTT
>TRBJ2-3|TRBD2|TRBV29-1|few
CSVAKGTTPQYF
TGCAGCGTCGCGAAAGGGACTACCCCGCAGTATTTT
>TRBJ2-1|.|TRBV5-4|few
CASSLGPGHNEQFF
TGTGCCAGCAGCTTGGGTCCAGGGCACAATGAGCAGTTCTTC
>TRBJ1-2|TRBD1|TRBV25-1|few
CASGKTGEGYTF
TGTGCCAGCGGCAAAACAGGGGAGGGCTACACCTTC
>TRBJ2-2|.|TRBV5-1|.
CASSLTGRRGELFF
TGCGCCAGCAGCTTGACAGGGAGGCGCGGGGAGCTGTTTTTT
>TRBJ2-1|.|TRBV5-1|many
CASSTTLSSYNEQFF
TGCGCCAGCAGCACTACACTGAGCTCCTACAATGAGCAGTTCTTC
>TRBJ2-7|.|TRBV7-2|few
CASRSGRLSSYEQYF
TGTGCCAGCAGGTCCGGACGGTTAAGCTCCTACGAGCAGTACTTC
>TRBJ2-7|TRBD2|TRBV20-1|few
CSAKGLAGNHEQYF
TGCAGTGCCAAGGGACTAGCGGGAAACCACGAGCAGTACTTC
>TRBJ2-7|TRBD2|TRBV20-1|many
CSADGTSVTGEQYF
TGCAGTGCGGACGGGACTAGTGTTACCGGCGAGCAGTACTTC
>TRBJ1-2|.|TRBV4-3|few
CASSQDSTANYGYTF
TGCGCCAGCAGCCAAGATAGTACAGCTAACTATGGCTACACCTTC
>TRBJ2-7|TRBD1|TRBV4-2|many
CASSSTGGAGYEQYF
TGTGCCAGCAGTTCCACAGGGGGCGCGGGCTACGAGCAGTACTTC
>TRBJ2-1|TRBD2|TRBV20-1|few
CSARTSGRVQTAPYYNEQFF
TGCAGTGCAAGGACTAGCGGGCGCGTCCAGACCGCTCCTTACTACAATGAGCAGTTCTTC
>TRBJ1-6|TRBD1|TRBV7-9|.
CASSSSDRVNSPLHF
TGTGCCAGCAGCTCCTCCGACAGGGTTAATTCACCCCTCCACTTT
>TRBJ1-5|.|TRBV20-1|.
CSARDLHSNQPQHF
TGCAGTGCTAGAGATCTTCACAGCAATCAGCCCCAGCATTTT
>TRBJ1-2|.|TRBV19|many
CASKQGAANYGYTF
TGTGCCAGTAAACAGGGAGCAGCTAACTATGGCTACACCTTC
>TRBJ1-1|.|TRBV20-1|many
CSASKGGFGEAFF
TGCAGTGCTAGTAAGGGGGGCTTCGGTGAAGCTTTCTTT
>TRBJ2-2|TRBD2|TRBV6-1|many
CASSSETSPPGELFF
TGTGCCAGCAGCAGTGAGACTAGCCCACCCGGGGAGCTGTTTTTT
>TRBJ2-2|.|TRBV7-2|many
CASSYRSAVDTGELFF
TGTGCCAGCAGCTACAGGTCGGCGGTTGACACCGGGGAGCTGTTTTTT
>TRBJ2-7|.|TRBV20-1|many
CSASRQPYEQYF
TGCAGTGCTAGTAGACAGCCATACGAGCAGTACTTC
>TRBJ2-7|.|TRBV20-1|few
CSALASSYEQYF
TGCAGTGCTCTTGCTAGCTCCTACGAGCAGTACTTC
>TRBJ2-3|TRBD1|TRBV6-2/TRBV6-3|few
CASSYSRTGGPDTQYF
TGTGCCAGCAGTTACAGCCGGACAGGGGGCCCAGATACGCAGTATTTT
>TRBJ2-7|.|TRBV7-8|few
CASSRGGPTYEQYF
TGTGCCAGCAGCCGTGGTGGACCGACCTACGAGCAGTACTTC
>TRBJ2-1|TRBD2|TRBV4-3|.
CASSQGGLAGGEQFF
TGCGCCAGCAGCCAAGGGGGCCTAGCGGGCGGGGAGCAGTTCTTC
>TRBJ2-1|.|TRBV12-5|many
CASGLVGTLKWFF
TGTGCTAGTGGTTTGGTGGGAACCCTAAAATGGTTCTTC
>TRBJ1-3|.|TRBV7-2|few
CASSRGVTGNTIYF
TGTGCCAGCAGCCGAGGTGTTACTGGAAACACCATATATTTT
>TRBJ1-6|TRBD1|TRBV7-9|few
CASSLETGGINSPLHF
TGTGCCAGCAGCTTAGAGACAGGGGGTATAAATTCACCCCTCCACTTT
>TRBJ1-2|TRBD1|TRBV9|.
CASSVEAGGQGYTF
TGTGCCAGCAGCGTAGAGGCAGGGGGCCAGGGCTACACCTTC
>TRBJ2-5|.|TRBV10-2|.
CASSYWGTGKETQYF
TGCGCCAGCAGCTACTGGGGGACTGGAAAAGAGACCCAGTACTTC
>TRBJ1-1|.|TRBV28|many
CASSGPHPNLGAFF
TGTGCCAGCAGTGGCCCCCACCCCAACTTAGGAGCTTTCTTT
>TRBJ2-2|.|TRBV5-1|many
CASSWLEGHTGELFF
TGCGCCAGCAGCTGGTTGGAGGGACACACCGGGGAGCTGTTTTTT
>TRBJ2-1|.|TRBV7-2|.
CASARGSSYNEQFF
TGTGCCAGCGCTCGGGGGAGCTCCTACAATGAGCAGTTCTTC
>TRBJ2-7|.|TRBV2|few
CASKPSPAGSYEQYF
TGTGCCAGCAAACCTAGTCCCGCCGGCTCCTACGAGCAGTACTTC
>TRBJ2-1|.|TRBV4-2|.
CASSQGSNNEQFF
TGTGCCAGCAGCCAAGGATCAAACAATGAGCAGTTCTTC
>TRBJ2-3|.|TRBV7-9|many
CASSLVRGTTDTQYF
TGTGCCAGCAGCTTAGTCCGGGGAACCACAGATACGCAGTATTTT
>TRBJ2-5|.|TRBV12-3/TRBV12-4|many
CASSFWSGETQYF
TGTGCCAGCAGTTTTTGGAGTGGGGAGACCCAGTACTTC
>TRBJ2-1|.|TRBV4-2|many
CASSLLETYNEQFF
TGTGCCAGCAGCCTACTAGAGACCTACAATGAGCAGTTCTTC
>TRBJ2-7|TRBD2|TRBV11-1|.
CASSSYNYWGLAGEEQYF
TGTGCCAGCAGCTCCTACAATTATTGGGGACTAGCGGGAGAAGAGCAGTACTTC